Listed below are T cell receptor beta chains from one sample, sequenced in a study of shared clonotypes between healthy human individuals. Some clones are missing from TCRdb's copy, which holds only in-frame ones; the method was immunoSEQ multiplex PCR. Among 2.5 million or so clones listed, about 92% were seen once. Sequencing was carried out using naive CD4+ T cells sorted from blood. The receptors stem from a man aged 18 to 29 in good health. CDR3s include the opening cysteine and the closing phenylalanine or tryptophan. D genes are given only for firm matches. Expanded clones get a size class; other rows say once, few or many, or leave the size out.

cdr3_length	v_call	clone_size	d_call	j_call	cdr3_nt	cdr3_aa
12	TRBV19	.	.	TRBJ2-1	TGTGCCAGTAGACGAGGGGACAATGAGCAGTTCTTC	CASRRGDNEQFF
16	TRBV5-1	once	TRBD1	TRBJ1-1	TGCGCCAGCAGCAGGACCACAGGGGGCAGGGGCACTGAAGCTTTCTTT	CASSRTTGGRGTEAFF
16	TRBV5-1	.	TRBD1	TRBJ2-3	TGCGCCAGCAGCCACGGACAGGGGGTTAACACAGATACGCAGTATTTT	CASSHGQGVNTDTQYF
16	TRBV6-1	once	.	TRBJ1-6	TGTGCCAGCAGTGAATGGGTAAACTCCTATAATTCACCCCTCCACTTT	CASSEWVNSYNSPLHF
16	TRBV7-2	once	.	TRBJ2-2	TGTGCCAGCAGCTTCGATCGTATCGCGAACACCGGGGAGCTGTTTTTT	CASSFDRIANTGELFF
14	TRBV6-6	.	.	TRBJ1-4	TGTGCCAGCACCGATGGGGTACCTAATGAAAAACTGTTTTTT	CASTDGVPNEKLFF
15	TRBV19	.	.	TRBJ1-4	TGTGCCAGTAGTATAGCCCGCGGCTCCGGTGAAAAACTGTTTTTT	CASSIARGSGEKLFF
14	TRBV30	.	.	TRBJ1-1	TGTGCCTGGAGTCTCTTGTCAGTGGACACTGAAGCTTTCTTT	CAWSLLSVDTEAFF
16	TRBV7-6	.	TRBD1	TRBJ1-5	TGTGCCAGCAGCTTAGGCCTGAGGGGGCGAAATCAGCCCCAGCATTTT	CASSLGLRGRNQPQHF
13	TRBV6-5	.	.	TRBJ1-2	TGTGCCAGCAGTTACTCGAGGGGGTATGGCTACACCTTC	CASSYSRGYGYTF
13	TRBV11-3	.	.	TRBJ1-1	TGTGCCAGCAGCTACAGTATGAACACTGAAGCTTTCTTT	CASSYSMNTEAFF
15	TRBV18	.	TRBD1	TRBJ2-6	TGTGCCAGCTCGCCGGACAGGGCTGGGGCCAACGTCCTGACTTTC	CASSPDRAGANVLTF
13	TRBV2	.	TRBD1	TRBJ1-2	TGTGCCAGCAGCCAAGGGACAGGCAGGGGCTACACCTTC	CASSQGTGRGYTF
15	TRBV2	.	.	TRBJ1-5	TGTGCCAGCAGTGAAGAGGTGGGCGGGAACCAGCCCCAGCATTTT	CASSEEVGGNQPQHF
16	TRBV4-1	.	TRBD2	TRBJ2-3	TGCGCCAGCAGCCAAGCACTAGCGGGGGCCTCCTCACCGCAGTATTTT	CASSQALAGASSPQYF
15	TRBV7-2	.	.	TRBJ2-7	TGTGCCAGCAGCCCACAGGCCGCTAGCTCCTACGAGCAGTACTTC	CASSPQAASSYEQYF
15	TRBV5-1	.	TRBD2	TRBJ2-1	TGCGCCAGCAGCGGACTAGCGGGAGCGTACAATGAGCAGTTCTTC	CASSGLAGAYNEQFF
14	TRBV30	.	.	TRBJ2-3	TGTGCCTGGAGCTCCGGACTAAACCAGGGTACGCAGTATTTT	CAWSSGLNQGTQYF
15	TRBV11-1	.	TRBD1	TRBJ2-2	TGTGCCAGCAGCCCTGACAGGGGGCTGGCCGGGGAGCTGTTTTTT	CASSPDRGLAGELFF
14	TRBV19	.	.	TRBJ1-1	TGTGCCAGTAGTATCTCAGGGTCGAACACTGAAGCTTTCTTT	CASSISGSNTEAFF
14	TRBV18	once	.	TRBJ2-3	TGTGCCAGCTCCCTCGGACTTGGGACAGATACGCAGTATTTT	CASSLGLGTDTQYF
11	TRBV20-1	.	.	TRBJ1-1	TGCAGTGCCGCAAGACAAGTTGAAGCTTTCTTT	CSAARQVEAFF
16	TRBV7-2	.	.	TRBJ1-2	TGTGCCAGCAGCTTAGAAATTGATTCGGGAGGATCGGGCTACACCTTC	CASSLEIDSGGSGYTF
15	TRBV7-3	.	.	TRBJ2-7	TGTGCCAGCAGCTCCCCCGGGACGGGAATTTACGAGCAGTACTTC	CASSSPGTGIYEQYF
13	TRBV5-6	.	.	TRBJ2-5	TGTGCCAGCAGCTTGCCCAAAGGGGAGACCCAGTACTTC	CASSLPKGETQYF
14	TRBV6-5	few	TRBD2	TRBJ2-2	TGTGCCAGCAGGGCGGGAGAGGGCACCGGGGAGCTGTTTTTT	CASRAGEGTGELFF
14	TRBV2	.	TRBD2	TRBJ2-1	TGTGCCAGCAGTGGACTAGCGGGAGGAAATGAGCAGTTCTTC	CASSGLAGGNEQFF
16	TRBV5-6	.	TRBD2	TRBJ2-1	TGTGCCAGCAGCAGGACTAGCGGGAGGGTTCGGAGTGAGCAGTTCTTC	CASSRTSGRVRSEQFF
18	TRBV5-1	.	.	TRBJ2-5	TGCGCCAGCAGCTTGGCCATAGTGCGGGGCAGGGGTCAAGAGACCCAGTACTTC	CASSLAIVRGRGQETQYF
15	TRBV29-1	once	TRBD2	TRBJ2-1	TGCAGCGTCAAAGGACTAGCGGGAGCGGGGAATGAGCAGTTCTTC	CSVKGLAGAGNEQFF
14	TRBV7-2	.	.	TRBJ2-3	TGTGCCAGCAGCCCCTCCCTAAGCACAGATACGCAGTATTTT	CASSPSLSTDTQYF
16	TRBV12-5	.	TRBD2	TRBJ2-7	TGTGCTAGTGGTTTGGTACAAATAGCGGGGGGCTACGAGCAGTACTTC	CASGLVQIAGGYEQYF
12	TRBV5-6	.	.	TRBJ2-7	TGTGCCAGCAGCAGGGCCTTCTACGAGCAGTACTTC	CASSRAFYEQYF
14	TRBV30	.	.	TRBJ1-6	TGTGCCTGGAGAGGTGGCAGCAAGAATTCACCCCTCCACTTT	CAWRGGSKNSPLHF
17	TRBV5-4	.	.	TRBJ2-1	TGTGCCAGCAGCTTGGCCTGGCAGCGGAGCTCCTACAATGAGCAGTTCTTC	CASSLAWQRSSYNEQFF
18	TRBV7-6	once	TRBD2	TRBJ2-1	TGTGCCAGCAGCCCCCTTTGGGGTAGCGGGGGGGTCAACAATGAGCAGTTCTTC	CASSPLWGSGGVNNEQFF
10	TRBV9	.	.	TRBJ2-7	TGTGCCAGCAGCGTACACGAGCAGTACTTC	CASSVHEQYF